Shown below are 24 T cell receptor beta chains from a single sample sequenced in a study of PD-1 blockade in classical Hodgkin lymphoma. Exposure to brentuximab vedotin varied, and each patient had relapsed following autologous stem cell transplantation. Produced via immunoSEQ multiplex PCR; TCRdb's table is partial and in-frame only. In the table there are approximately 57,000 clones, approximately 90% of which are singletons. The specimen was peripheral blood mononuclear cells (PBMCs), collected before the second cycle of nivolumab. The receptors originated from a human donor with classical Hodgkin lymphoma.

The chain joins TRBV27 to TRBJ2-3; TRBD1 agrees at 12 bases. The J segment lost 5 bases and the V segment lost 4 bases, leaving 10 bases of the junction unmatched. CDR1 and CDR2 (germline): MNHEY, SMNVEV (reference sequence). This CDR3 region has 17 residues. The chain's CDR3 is CASSSGTGGVFGDTQYF. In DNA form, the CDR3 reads TGTGCCAGCAGTTCGGGGACAGGGGGCGTGTTTGGAGATACGCAGTATTTT.

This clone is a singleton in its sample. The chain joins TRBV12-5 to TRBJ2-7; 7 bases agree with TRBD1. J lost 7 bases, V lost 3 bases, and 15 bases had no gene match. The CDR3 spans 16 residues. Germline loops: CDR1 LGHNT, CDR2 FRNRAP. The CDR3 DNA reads TGTGCTAGTGGTTTCCTCTACAGGGGCCCGAGAAGGGAGCAGTACTTC. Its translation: CASGFLYRGPRREQYF.

The CDR3 DNA reads as TGTGCCAGCAGCCTACAGGGAGGAGGACATCCCGAGCAGTACTTC. This translates into CASSLQGGGHPEQYF. The chain uses TRBV7-9 and TRBJ2-7; tentatively, D is TRBD1 or TRBD2 (6 bases each). The CDR3 extends over 15 amino acids. Germline V lookup: CDR1 SEHNR, CDR2 FQNEAQ (reference sequence). Trimming took off 5 bases at V and 6 bases at J, with 20 bases between the two ends.

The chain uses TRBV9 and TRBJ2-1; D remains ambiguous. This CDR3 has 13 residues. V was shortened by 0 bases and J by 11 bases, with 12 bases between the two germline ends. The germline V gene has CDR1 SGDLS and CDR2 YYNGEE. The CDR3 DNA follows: TGTGCCAGCAGCGTAGGAGAAGCGTCCAAGCAGTTCTTC. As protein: CASSVGEASKQFF.

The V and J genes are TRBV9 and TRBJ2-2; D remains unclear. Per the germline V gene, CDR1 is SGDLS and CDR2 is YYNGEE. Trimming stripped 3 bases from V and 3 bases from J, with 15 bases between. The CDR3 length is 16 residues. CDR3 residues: CASSESSRTDTGELFF. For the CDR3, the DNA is TGTGCCAGCAGCGAAAGTTCTAGGACCGACACCGGGGAGCTGTTTTTT. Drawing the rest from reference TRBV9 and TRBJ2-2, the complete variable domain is DSGVTQTPKHLITATGQRVTLRCSPRSGDLSVYWYQQSLDQGLQFLIQYYNGEERAKGNILERFSAQQFPDLHSELNLSSLELGDSALYFCASSESSRTDTGELFFGEGSRLTVL.

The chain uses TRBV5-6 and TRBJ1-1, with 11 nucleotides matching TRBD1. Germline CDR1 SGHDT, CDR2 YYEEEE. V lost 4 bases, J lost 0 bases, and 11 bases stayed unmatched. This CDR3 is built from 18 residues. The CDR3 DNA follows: TGTGCCAGCAGCCAATGGACAGGGGGCTATCCAATGAACACTGAAGCTTTCTTT. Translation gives CASSQWTGGYPMNTEAFF.

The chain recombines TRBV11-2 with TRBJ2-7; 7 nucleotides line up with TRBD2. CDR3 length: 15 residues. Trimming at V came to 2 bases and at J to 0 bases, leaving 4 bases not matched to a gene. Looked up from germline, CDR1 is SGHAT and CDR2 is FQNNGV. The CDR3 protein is CASSLSRGSSYEQYF. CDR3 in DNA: TGTGCCAGCAGCTTATCGCGCGGGAGCTCCTACGAGCAGTACTTC.

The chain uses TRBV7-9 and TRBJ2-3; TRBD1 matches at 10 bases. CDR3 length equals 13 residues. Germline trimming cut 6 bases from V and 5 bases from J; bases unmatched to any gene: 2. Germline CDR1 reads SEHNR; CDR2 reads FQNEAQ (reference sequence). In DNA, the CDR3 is TGTGCCAGCAGGACAGGGGGCGTAGATACGCAGTATTTT. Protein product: CASRTGGVDTQYF.

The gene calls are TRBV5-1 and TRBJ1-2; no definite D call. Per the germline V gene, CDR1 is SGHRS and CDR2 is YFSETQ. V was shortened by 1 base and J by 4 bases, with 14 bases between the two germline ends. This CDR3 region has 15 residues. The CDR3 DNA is TGCGCCAGCAGCTTGTCCCCCCAGAGTAGCTATGGCTACACCTTC. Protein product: CASSLSPQSSYGYTF.

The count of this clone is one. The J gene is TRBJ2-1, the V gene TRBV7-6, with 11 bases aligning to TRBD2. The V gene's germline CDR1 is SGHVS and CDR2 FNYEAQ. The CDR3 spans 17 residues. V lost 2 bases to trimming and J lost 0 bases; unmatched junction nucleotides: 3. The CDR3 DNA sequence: TGTGCCAGCAGCTTAACTAGCGGGAGCAGCTCCTACAATGAGCAGTTCTTC. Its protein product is CASSLTSGSSSYNEQFF.

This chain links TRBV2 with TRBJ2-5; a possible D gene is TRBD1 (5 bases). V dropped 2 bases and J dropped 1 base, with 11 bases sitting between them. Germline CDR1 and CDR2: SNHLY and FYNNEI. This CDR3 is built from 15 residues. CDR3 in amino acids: CASSENQGIQETQYF. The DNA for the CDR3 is TGTGCCAGCAGTGAAAACCAGGGTATCCAAGAGACCCAGTACTTC.

CDR3 protein: CASSSIRDRGDLQPQHF. CDR3 DNA: TGTGCCAGCAGTTCTATCCGGGACAGGGGGGACCTTCAGCCCCAGCATTTT. The chain couples TRBV27 to TRBJ1-5; TRBD1 matches at 11 bases. Germline V gives CDR1 MNHEY, CDR2 SMNVEV (reference sequence). The CDR3 has 17 amino acids. The J segment lost 6 bases and the V segment lost 4 bases, leaving 11 bases of the junction unmatched.

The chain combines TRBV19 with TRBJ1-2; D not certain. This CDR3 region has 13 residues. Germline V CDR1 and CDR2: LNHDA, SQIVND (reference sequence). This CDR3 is CNHKGVLNYGYTF. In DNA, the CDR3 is TGTAACCACAAGGGTGTACTTAACTATGGCTACACCTTC.

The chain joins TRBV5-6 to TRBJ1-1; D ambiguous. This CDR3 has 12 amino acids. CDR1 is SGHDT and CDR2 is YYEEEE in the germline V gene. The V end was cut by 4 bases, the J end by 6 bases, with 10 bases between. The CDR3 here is CASSLGGPEAFF. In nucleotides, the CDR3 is TGTGCCAGCAGCCTGGGCGGGCCTGAAGCTTTCTTT.

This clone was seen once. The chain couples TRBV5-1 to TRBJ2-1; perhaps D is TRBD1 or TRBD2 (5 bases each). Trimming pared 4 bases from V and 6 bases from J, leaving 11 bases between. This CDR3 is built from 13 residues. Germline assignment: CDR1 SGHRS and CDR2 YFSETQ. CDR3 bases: TGCGCCAGCAGCCCCAGTGGGGGCAATGAGCAGTTCTTC. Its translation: CASSPSGGNEQFF. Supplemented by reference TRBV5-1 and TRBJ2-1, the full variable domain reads KAGVTQTPRYLIKTRGQQVTLSCSPISGHRSVSWYQQTPGQGLQFLFEYFSETQRNKGNFPGRFSGRQFSNSRSEMNVSTLELGDSALYLCASSPSGGNEQFFGPGTRLTVL.

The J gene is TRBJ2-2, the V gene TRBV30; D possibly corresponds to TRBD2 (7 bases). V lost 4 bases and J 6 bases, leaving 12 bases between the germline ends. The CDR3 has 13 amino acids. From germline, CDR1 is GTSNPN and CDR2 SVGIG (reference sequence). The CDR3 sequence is CAWTLGGAGELFF. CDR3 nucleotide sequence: TGTGCCTGGACCCTAGGGGGGGCCGGGGAGCTGTTTTTT.

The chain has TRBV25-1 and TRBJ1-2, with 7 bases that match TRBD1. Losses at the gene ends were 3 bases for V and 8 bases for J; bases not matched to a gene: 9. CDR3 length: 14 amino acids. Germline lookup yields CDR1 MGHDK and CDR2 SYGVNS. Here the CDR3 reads CASSEAGQRFGYTF. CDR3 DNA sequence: TGTGCCAGCAGTGAGGCGGGACAGAGGTTCGGCTACACCTTC.

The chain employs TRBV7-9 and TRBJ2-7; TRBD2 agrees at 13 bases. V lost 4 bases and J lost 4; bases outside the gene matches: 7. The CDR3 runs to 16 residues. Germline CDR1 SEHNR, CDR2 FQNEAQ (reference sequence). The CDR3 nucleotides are TGTGCCAGCAGCTCCACTAGCGGGAGGGCCACGTACGAGCAGTACTTC. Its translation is CASSSTSGRATYEQYF.

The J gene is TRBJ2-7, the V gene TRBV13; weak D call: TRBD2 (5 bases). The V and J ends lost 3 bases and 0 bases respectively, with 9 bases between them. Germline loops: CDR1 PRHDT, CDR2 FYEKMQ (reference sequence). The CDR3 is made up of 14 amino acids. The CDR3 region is CASSFEGVSYEQYF. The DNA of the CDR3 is TGTGCCAGCAGCTTTGAGGGAGTCTCCTACGAGCAGTACTTC.

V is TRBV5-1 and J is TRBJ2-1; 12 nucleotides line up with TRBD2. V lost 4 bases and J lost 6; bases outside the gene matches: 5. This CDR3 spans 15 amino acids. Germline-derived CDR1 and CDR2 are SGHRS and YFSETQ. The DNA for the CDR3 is TGCGCCAGCAGCCCGACTAGCGGGGGTGCCAATGAGCAGTTCTTC. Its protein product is CASSPTSGGANEQFF.

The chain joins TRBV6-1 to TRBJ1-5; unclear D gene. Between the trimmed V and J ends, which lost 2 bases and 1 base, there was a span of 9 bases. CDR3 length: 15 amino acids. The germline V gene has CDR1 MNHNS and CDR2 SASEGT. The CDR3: CASSEPPGSNQPQHF. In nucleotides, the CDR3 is TGTGCCAGCAGTGAACCACCCGGAAGCAATCAGCCCCAGCATTTT.

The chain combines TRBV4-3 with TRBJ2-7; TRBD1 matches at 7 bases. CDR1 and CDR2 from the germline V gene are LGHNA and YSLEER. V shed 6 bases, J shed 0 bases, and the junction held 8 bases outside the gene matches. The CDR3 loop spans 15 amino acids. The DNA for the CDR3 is TGCGCCAGCAGTTACGGGACAGAATCCTCCTACGAGCAGTACTTC. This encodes CASSYGTESSYEQYF.

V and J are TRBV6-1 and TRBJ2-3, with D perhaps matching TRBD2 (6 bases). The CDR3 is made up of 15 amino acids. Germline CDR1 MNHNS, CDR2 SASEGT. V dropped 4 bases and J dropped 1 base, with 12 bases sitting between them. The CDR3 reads CASSGGRFGTDTQYF. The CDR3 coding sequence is TGTGCCAGCAGTGGGGGGAGGTTTGGCACAGATACGCAGTATTTT.

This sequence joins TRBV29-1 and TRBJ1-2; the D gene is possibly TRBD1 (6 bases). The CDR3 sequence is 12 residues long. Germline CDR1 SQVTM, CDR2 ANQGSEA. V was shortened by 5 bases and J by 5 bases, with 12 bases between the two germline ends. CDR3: CSVPLTGYGYTF. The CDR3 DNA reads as TGCAGCGTTCCCCTAACAGGGTATGGCTACACCTTC.